This T cell receptor (beta chain) was sequenced during a study of blood T cell repertoires in COVID-19. Across the study: Some COVID-19 samples were acute and others convalescent; all came from the United States, Italy and Spain. T cells, B-cell-depleted T cells, or PBMCs provided the cDNA or gDNA that served as material.

The Seattle patients joined while their infection was active and were tracked longitudinally afterward. Per the original data handling: By means of reference gene primer amplification, nucleated cell counts were estimated. Here immunoSEQ multiplex PCR was the method, and the copy in TCRdb shows in-frame clones only, minus some. From that table come the V and J calls and clone size; the DNA was used to work out D and trimming. The sample records about 210,000 clones, more than 75% being singletons. The V and J ends lost 0 bases and 1 base, in that order; junction bases with no gene match: 10. The V gene's germline CDR1 is SGHTA and CDR2 FQGNSA. This CDR3 is 18 amino acids long.

The chain joins TRBV7-2 to TRBJ2-5; 8 nucleotides align to TRBD2. The receptor was derived from a woman in her fifties or sixties with COVID-19, enrolled during active disease. The sample taken for sequencing was peripheral blood. For the CDR3, the DNA is TGTGCCAGCAGCTTAGCTAGCGGGACCCAATCAACCCAAGAGACCCAGTACTTC. Its protein product is CASSLASGTQSTQETQYF.